Following are 3 T cell receptor beta chains from one sample sequenced in a study of cytomegalovirus exposure and HLA in healthy donors. This table comes from immunoSEQ multiplex PCR, and its TCRdb copy is limited to in-frame clones, with some not included. The sample holds 100,000 to 150,000 clones, about 88% seen once. Sequences were obtained from PBMCs. These receptors all come from a woman between 18 and 29 years old in good health and CMV-seronegative.

A single count supports this clone. The rearrangement links TRBV27 to TRBJ2-7, with 8 bases identical to TRBD1. The CDR3 is 15 amino acids. V shed 5 bases and J 0 bases; nucleotides not matched to a gene: 6. Germline assignment: CDR1 MNHEY and CDR2 SMNVEV (reference sequence). The CDR3: CASSPWDRPSYEQYF. In nucleotides, the CDR3 is TGTGCCAGCAGTCCATGGGACAGGCCCTCCTACGAGCAGTACTTC.

V is TRBV27 and J is TRBJ2-7; perhaps TRBD1 as D (6 bases). The CDR3 length is 14 residues. The germline V and J ends were trimmed by 4 bases and 1 base, with 11 bases remaining between them. Germline loops: CDR1 MNHEY, CDR2 SMNVEV (reference sequence). In DNA form, the CDR3 reads TGTGCCAGCAGTTATGACAGGAATTCCTACGAGCAGTACTTC. This encodes CASSYDRNSYEQYF.

This rearrangement joins TRBV29-1 to TRBJ1-3, with D possibly matching TRBD1 (5 bases). V was shortened by 3 bases and J by 0 bases, with 12 bases between the two germline ends. The CDR3 is 15 amino acids. Germline values: CDR1 SQVTM, CDR2 ANQGSEA. CDR3 sequence reads: CSVESGHTSGNTIYF. CDR3 DNA: TGCAGCGTTGAGTCTGGACACACCTCTGGAAACACCATATATTTT.